The rows below give T cell receptor beta chains drawn from one sample of a study of type 1 regulatory T cells. TCRdb ran MiXCR on the reads and lists one entry per CDR3 protein. The sample lists over 55,000 distinct CDR3 sequences; just under 50% were seen once. Their antigens remain unidentified. Material: cultured non-Tr1 T cells, either the whole culture or a sorted T cell fraction (not recorded which). These TCRs come from a human donor in good health. CDR3s include the opening cysteine and the closing phenylalanine or tryptophan. A D gene is named only where the DNA matches it firmly. The size of a clone is reported for some rows only, either as once, few or many, or as a class for expanded clones.

J gene,D gene,clone size,V gene,CDR3 DNA,CDR3 protein
TRBJ1-1,NA,few,TRBV19,TGTGCCACAGAAGGGGTTGGACTCACTACTGAAGCTTTCTTT,CATEGVGLTTEAFF
TRBJ1-4,TRBD1,once,TRBV20-1,TGCAGCGCGCTTACAGGGGTTAATGAAAAACTGTTTTTT,CSALTGVNEKLFF
TRBJ1-1,NA,few,TRBV5-6,TGTGCCAGCAGCTTGGGACGTGGTGAAGCTTTCTTT,CASSLGRGEAFF
TRBJ2-3,NA,NA,TRBV5-5,TGTGCCAGCAGCTTGGGGACCGGGACAGATACGCAGTATTTT,CASSLGTGTDTQYF
TRBJ2-7,NA,few,TRBV6-2/TRBV6-3,TGTGCCAGCAGCCGAACAAGTGTGCTTAGAGAGCGCGAGCAGTACTTC,CASSRTSVLREREQYF
TRBJ1-3,NA,NA,TRBV12-3/TRBV12-4,TGTGCCAGCAGTGGACCGACCGACGGCCGTTGGGGAAACACCATATATTTT,CASSGPTDGRWGNTIYF
TRBJ2-7,NA,NA,TRBV9,TGTGCCAGCAGCGTAGCGGTTGCCTCTATATACGAGCAGTACTTC,CASSVAVASIYEQYF
TRBJ2-7,NA,few,TRBV4-1,TGCGCCAGCAGCCACGACCGGGACCCTAAGTACTTC,CASSHDRDPKYF
TRBJ2-2,NA,NA,TRBV6-2/TRBV6-3,TGTGCCAGCAGCGCGCGAGCTCGGGACTTAGTACTAAACACCGGGGAGCTGTTTTTT,CASSARARDLVLNTGELFF
TRBJ2-2,TRBD1,NA,TRBV7-9,TGTGCCAGCAGCGACAGGGTGTATCCCGGGGAGCTGTTTTTT,CASSDRVYPGELFF
TRBJ2-7,NA,NA,TRBV5-1,TGCGCCAGCAGCTTCGGGCAGGGGACAGAGCAGTACTTC,CASSFGQGTEQYF
TRBJ2-7,NA,NA,TRBV5-6,TGTGCCAGCAGGTTGGCCCCCCAAGGGGGCTACGAGCAGTACTTC,CASRLAPQGGYEQYF
TRBJ2-3,NA,once,TRBV12-3/TRBV12-4,TGTGCCAGCAGCGGACACTACAATCAGCCCCAGTATTTT,CASSGHYNQPQYF
TRBJ1-6,NA,few,TRBV9,TGTGCCAGCAGCGTAGCTGTCAGGGGATCACCCCTCCACTTT,CASSVAVRGSPLHF
TRBJ2-3,NA,NA,TRBV20-1,TGCAGTGCTAGACCTCCCTCGGGCGGTCTGGCAGATACGCAGTATTTT,CSARPPSGGLADTQYF
TRBJ1-6,TRBD1,NA,TRBV5-1,TGCGCCAGCAGCTCCCAACAGGGGCAGAATTCACCCCTCCACTTT,CASSSQQGQNSPLHF
TRBJ1-2,NA,few,TRBV3-1,TGTGCCAGCAGCCAAGACCGGCAGGGTTTCTATGGCTACACCTTC,CASSQDRQGFYGYTF
TRBJ1-2,NA,once,TRBV6-5,TGTGCCAGCAGTTTACAGGGCGCTGGCTACACCTTC,CASSLQGAGYTF
TRBJ2-5,TRBD1,few,TRBV6-5,TGTGCCGACGACAGGGCTTATCAAGAGACCCAGTACTTC,CADDRAYQETQYF
TRBJ2-5,NA,NA,TRBV4-3,TGCGCCAGCAGCCAAGACTACCTGAAACAGACCCAGTACTTC,CASSQDYLKQTQYF
TRBJ2-3,NA,few,TRBV6-2/TRBV6-3,TGTGCCAGCAGTTACTCTATCCTAGCCGATAGCACAGATACGCAGTATTTT,CASSYSILADSTDTQYF
TRBJ1-5,TRBD1,NA,TRBV6-2/TRBV6-3,TGTGCCAGCAGGCCCAGGGGGGAGGGCAATCAGCCCCAGCATTTT,CASRPRGEGNQPQHF
TRBJ2-5,NA,few,TRBV10-3,TGTGCCATCAGTGGGGCATACGGGGGCGGCCAAGAGACCCAGTACTTC,CAISGAYGGGQETQYF
TRBJ2-5,TRBD2,NA,TRBV19,TGTGCCAGTAGTAAACGCTTCGGACTAGCGGGGGGGCGTTGGCAAGAGACCCAGTACTTC,CASSKRFGLAGGRWQETQYF
TRBJ1-5,NA,NA,TRBV19,TGTGCCAGTAGCCTCCAGGGTAAGGACAATCAGCCCCAGCATTTT,CASSLQGKDNQPQHF
TRBJ1-1,NA,few,TRBV12-3/TRBV12-4,TGTGCCAGCTCCCTGGAGGGAAGGCGGACTGAAGCTTTCTTT,CASSLEGRRTEAFF
TRBJ2-3,TRBD2,NA,TRBV5-4,TGTGCCAGCAGCAACGACCCCGGACTAGCGGGAGGCACAGATACGCAGTATTTT,CASSNDPGLAGGTDTQYF
TRBJ2-7,NA,NA,TRBV29-1,TGCAGCGTTGAAGATCACGGGGGGCGCGAGCAGTACTTC,CSVEDHGGREQYF
TRBJ1-4,TRBD1,NA,TRBV20-1,TGCAGTGCTAGCACTACTTCGGGACAGGGCTATGAAAAACTGTTTTTT,CSASTTSGQGYEKLFF
TRBJ2-6,NA,few,TRBV12-3/TRBV12-4,TGTGCCAGCAGCACAGGATCTTCCGTCTCTGGGGCCAACGTCCTGACTTTC,CASSTGSSVSGANVLTF
TRBJ1-1,NA,NA,TRBV19,TGTGCCAGTAGTGTAAGCAACACTGAAGCTTTCTTT,CASSVSNTEAFF
TRBJ2-1,NA,NA,TRBV20-1,TGCAGTGCCCAGCCCCCTCCGGGGGTTGAGCAGTTCTTC,CSAQPPPGVEQFF
TRBJ1-2,NA,few,TRBV4-3,TGCGCCAGCAGCCAAGATCTAGTGGGCTCGGCTGGCTACACCTTC,CASSQDLVGSAGYTF
TRBJ2-3,TRBD2,once,TRBV19,TGTGCCAGTAGTATCGACGGGGGGGTCGCAGATACGCAGTATTTT,CASSIDGGVADTQYF
TRBJ2-4,NA,NA,TRBV28,TGTGCCAGCACGGGGGGCCCGAGATACGCCAAAAACATTCAGTACTTC,CASTGGPRYAKNIQYF
TRBJ1-1,NA,NA,TRBV11-2,TGTGCCAGCAGACCCAGGAGAGACACTGAAGCTTTCTTT,CASRPRRDTEAFF
TRBJ1-4,NA,NA,TRBV4-1,TGCGCCAGCAGCCAACCTGGGGCAGGAGGTAATGAAAAACTGTTTTTT,CASSQPGAGGNEKLFF
TRBJ1-2,NA,NA,TRBV3-1,TGTGCCAGCAGCCCGAGGGCAGGGAGGACGGGCTATGGCTACACCTTC,CASSPRAGRTGYGYTF
TRBJ2-7,NA,NA,TRBV5-1,TGCGCCAGCAGCAATCCTAACTCTATTGTGCAGTACTTC,CASSNPNSIVQYF
TRBJ1-3,NA,NA,TRBV11-2,TGTGCCAGCAGCTGGGTTGGACAGGGAAACACCATATATTTT,CASSWVGQGNTIYF
TRBJ2-7,TRBD1,NA,TRBV27,TGTGCCAGCAGTCCCCTACCGGGACAGGGGTTCGACGAGCAGTACTTC,CASSPLPGQGFDEQYF